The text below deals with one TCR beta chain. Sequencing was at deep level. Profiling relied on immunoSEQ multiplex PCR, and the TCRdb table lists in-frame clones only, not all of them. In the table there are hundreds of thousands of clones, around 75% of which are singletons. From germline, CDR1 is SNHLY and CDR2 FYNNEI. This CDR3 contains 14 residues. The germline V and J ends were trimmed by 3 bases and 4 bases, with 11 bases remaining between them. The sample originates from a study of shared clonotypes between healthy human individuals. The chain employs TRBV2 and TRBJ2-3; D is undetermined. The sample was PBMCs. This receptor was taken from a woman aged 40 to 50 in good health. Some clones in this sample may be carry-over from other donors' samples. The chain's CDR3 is CASSEVTASDTQYF. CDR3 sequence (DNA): TGTGCCAGCAGTGAGGTAACAGCTTCAGATACGCAGTATTTT.